The 20 T cell receptor beta chains below all came from one sample that was sequenced in a study of T cell responses to AZD1222 COVID-19 vaccine. The table came from immunoSEQ multiplex PCR; TCRdb's copy has only in-frame clones and leaves some out. This sample has 90,000 to 150,000 clones, with 80% to 90% found just once. The material was peripheral blood, obtained on day 0 of AZD1222 vaccination. The receptors stem from an adult in good health.

This clone was counted only a few times. J is TRBJ1-1 and V is TRBV7-9; D gene unclear. The ends were cut back, 4 bases at V and 4 bases at J, with 19 bases in the middle. This CDR3 has 16 residues. From germline, CDR1 is SEHNR and CDR2 FQNEAQ (reference sequence). CDR3 sequence (DNA): TGTGCCAGCAGCTCACCCCCCGGCAGTTTAACCACTGAAGCTTTCTTT. As protein: CASSSPPGSLTTEAFF.

This chain joins TRBV6-5 and TRBJ2-3; D unresolved. The CDR3 covers 15 residues. The V gene's germline CDR1 is MNHEY and CDR2 SVGAGI. V lost 8 bases to trimming and J lost 1 base, with 16 bases between them. The CDR3 loop is CASEHSARGTDTQYF. CDR3 nucleotide sequence: TGTGCCAGCGAACACTCAGCTCGGGGCACAGATACGCAGTATTTT.

This clone appeared once. The gene calls are TRBV5-4 and TRBJ1-2; TRBD1 agrees at 10 bases. V lost 5 bases and J lost 6; bases outside the gene matches: 10. CDR1 is SGHNT, CDR2 YYREEE, per germline (reference sequence). This CDR3 is 15 amino acids long. This chain's CDR3 is CASSSDGTGANGYTF. The CDR3 nucleotides read TGTGCCAGCAGTTCAGACGGGACAGGGGCCAATGGCTACACCTTC.

The rearrangement uses TRBV24-1 and TRBJ2-1; weak D call: TRBD2 (7 bases). Between the trimmed V and J ends, which lost 3 bases and 2 bases, there was a span of 16 bases. Per germline, CDR1 KGHDR and CDR2 SFDVKD. There are 17 residues in the CDR3. The CDR3 spells CATSDGGGRAPYNEQFF. CDR3 sequence (DNA): TGTGCCACCAGTGATGGGGGGGGCAGGGCCCCCTACAATGAGCAGTTCTTC.

V gene TRBV4-1 combines with J gene TRBJ2-6, with D possibly being TRBD2 (7 bases). CDR3 size: 16 residues. Germline V gene data show CDR1 as MGHRA and CDR2 as YSYEKL. The V gene lost 5 bases and the J gene lost 4 bases, with 15 bases spanning the gap. This CDR3 is CASSEGGIGGANVLTF. CDR3 coding DNA: TGCGCCAGCAGCGAGGGGGGGATTGGCGGGGCCAACGTCCTGACTTTC.

The chain carries TRBV2 and TRBJ1-5; D is ambiguous. Germline V CDR1 and CDR2: SNHLY, FYNNEI. This CDR3 contains 14 residues. Trimming took 4 bases from V and 5 from J, leaving 12 bases between them. This CDR3 reads CASSVGRGDQPQHF. The CDR3 DNA is TGTGCCAGCAGTGTCGGCCGTGGGGATCAGCCCCAGCATTTT.

Remarks on this clone: The sample contains more than one DNA sequence encoding this CDR3. This sequence joins TRBV12-3 or TRBV12-4 and TRBJ1-1; the D is unclear. The CDR3 is 13 amino acids. The germline V and J ends were trimmed by 6 bases and 1 base, with 9 bases remaining between them. Written as DNA, the CDR3 is TGTGCCAGCAGCCTCGGGCCGAACACTGAAGCTTTCTTT. Its translation is CASSLGPNTEAFF.

The chain links TRBV7-3 to TRBJ2-1; D gene unclear. Germline V gene data show CDR1 as SGHTA and CDR2 as FQGTGA. V was clipped by 1 base and J by 5 bases, with 12 bases between them. The CDR3 consists of 15 residues. The DNA for the CDR3 is TGTGCCAGCAGCTTAAAACCCCAAAGGGACAATGAGCAGTTCTTC. It yields the protein CASSLKPQRDNEQFF.

The genes are TRBV9 and TRBJ1-1, with TRBD1 matching 9 bases. The CDR3 runs to 14 residues. After removal of 3 bases from V and 8 bases from J, the junction contained 8 bases not matched to a gene. Germline loops: CDR1 SGDLS, CDR2 YYNGEE. The chain's CDR3 is CASSGSTGGSEAFF. The CDR3, as DNA: TGTGCCAGCAGCGGATCAACAGGGGGCTCGGAAGCTTTCTTT.

This clone has a single count. The chain recombines TRBV19 with TRBJ2-6, with D possibly being TRBD1 (6 bases). The CDR3 has 16 residues. Germline V CDR1 and CDR2: LNHDA, SQIVND (reference sequence). Trimming left V 3 bases short and J 4 bases short, with 13 bases between. The CDR3 DNA reads as TGTGCCAGTAGTATTTACCAGGGGAACGGGGCCAACGTCCTGACTTTC. Translation gives CASSIYQGNGANVLTF. The full variable domain, in which reference TRBV19 and TRBJ2-6 provide the parts outside the CDR3, is DGGITQSPKYLFRKEGQNVTLSCEQNLNHDAMYWYRQDPGQGLRLIYYSQIVNDFQKGDIAEGYSVSREKKESFPLTVTSAQKNPTAFYLCASSIYQGNGANVLTFGAGSRLTVL.

The V call is TRBV5-1, the J call TRBJ1-4, with D possibly TRBD1 on 5 matching bases. Germline CDR1 is SGHRS and CDR2 is YFSETQ. V was shortened by 1 base and J by 7 bases, with 11 bases between the two germline ends. CDR3 size: 14 residues. The CDR3, as DNA: TGCGCCAGCAGCTTGTTGGGGGGAGGTGAAAAACTGTTTTTT. Translating gives CASSLLGGGEKLFF.

This clone was recorded a few times. The chain is built from TRBV3-1 (or the pseudogene TRBV3-2) and TRBJ1-1; D ambiguous. The CDR3 contains 12 residues. Germline V CDR1 and CDR2: LGHDT, YNNKEL (reference sequence). Trimming stripped 5 bases from V and 11 bases from J, with 15 bases between. The CDR3 region has the DNA TGTGCCAGCAGCGGGGATCGGGGTCGGGCTTTCTTT. It codes for CASSGDRGRAFF.

This clone was detected once. The V gene is TRBV6-5, the J gene TRBJ1-5, with D uncertain. Germline V gene data show CDR1 as MNHEY and CDR2 as SVGAGI. V lost 0 bases and J lost 4, with 4 bases in between. This CDR3 comprises 13 residues. The CDR3 region is CASSYSRNQPQHF. CDR3 nucleotides: TGTGCCAGCAGTTACTCGAGAAATCAGCCCCAGCATTTT.

This sequence joins TRBV28 and TRBJ1-6; 11 bases align to TRBD1. The CDR3 length is 14 residues. Per germline, CDR1 MDHEN and CDR2 SYDVKM. Trimming took 6 bases from V and 9 from J; bases not matched to a gene: 4. The CDR3, as DNA: TGTGCCAGCAGGCCGGGGACAGGGGGTTCACCCCTCCACTTT. It encodes CASRPGTGGSPLHF.

This chain joins TRBV28 and TRBJ1-6; 9 bases align to TRBD1. This CDR3 comprises 15 residues. Germline CDR1 reads MDHEN; CDR2 reads SYDVKM. J gave up 10 bases and V 5 bases, and 9 bases lay outside the gene matches. The CDR3 protein is CASSPPGQGGSPLHF. DNA of the CDR3: TGTGCCAGCAGTCCCCCGGGACAGGGTGGGTCACCCCTCCACTTT. Full variable domain (remainder filled in from reference TRBV28 and TRBJ1-6): DVKVTQSSRYLVKRTGEKVFLECVQDMDHENMFWYRQDPGLGLRLIYFSYDVKMKEKGDIPEGYSVSREKKERFSLILESASTNQTSMYLCASSPPGQGGSPLHFGNGTRLTVT.

The chain couples TRBV6-5 to TRBJ1-5; weak D call: TRBD1 (6 bases). The CDR3 loop spans 14 amino acids. The germline V gene encodes CDR1 MNHEY and CDR2 SVGAGI. V lost 6 bases, J lost 2 bases, and 11 bases lay in between. The CDR3 DNA is TGTGCCAGCAGGAACCCAGGGGGCAATCAGCCCCAGCATTTT. Protein: CASRNPGGNQPQHF.

Within the sample, this clone is medium-sized. The CDR3 sequence: CASSDSGRFYEQYF. CDR3 DNA sequence: TGTGCCAGCAGTGACTCAGGCAGGTTCTACGAGCAGTACTTC. The rearrangement uses TRBV6-4 and TRBJ2-7; D is undetermined. Germline V gene data show CDR1 as MRHNA and CDR2 as SNTAGT. Trimming left V 0 bases short and J 3 bases short, with 9 bases between. The CDR3 is 14 residues long.

The chain joins TRBV10-2 to TRBJ1-5; 10 bases align to TRBD1. After removal of 1 base from V and 3 bases from J, the junction contained 6 bases not matched to a gene. CDR1 is WSHSY and CDR2 is SAAADI in the germline V gene. The CDR3 covers 17 residues. In nucleotides, the CDR3 is TGCGCCAGCAGTGAGTTGACAGGGGGCAATTCCAATCAGCCCCAGCATTTT. Encoded protein: CASSELTGGNSNQPQHF.

The V call is TRBV28, the J call TRBJ1-6, with TRBD1 matching 7 bases. Trimming at V came to 5 bases and at J to 6 bases, leaving 7 bases not matched to a gene. The CDR3 runs 15 residues. Germline V gene sequence: CDR1 MDHEN, CDR2 SYDVKM. The CDR3 spells CASSHSTGFNSPLHF. In DNA, the CDR3 is TGTGCCAGCAGTCACTCGACAGGGTTTAATTCACCCCTCCACTTT.

The rearrangement links TRBV5-1 to TRBJ2-3, with D perhaps matching TRBD1 (5 bases). The V gene's germline CDR1 is SGHRS and CDR2 YFSETQ. The CDR3 covers 16 residues. V lost 0 bases and J lost 0, with 11 bases in between. CDR3 sequence (DNA): TGCGCCAGCAGCTTGGAAGACAGCACTAGCACAGATACGCAGTATTTT. Its translation is CASSLEDSTSTDTQYF. The whole variable domain, filled in from reference TRBV5-1 and TRBJ2-3, reads KAGVTQTPRYLIKTRGQQVTLSCSPISGHRSVSWYQQTPGQGLQFLFEYFSETQRNKGNFPGRFSGRQFSNSRSEMNVSTLELGDSALYLCASSLEDSTSTDTQYFGPGTRLTVL.